The present TCR beta chain was sequenced within a study of CD8+ T cells in alopecia areata. General study findings and limits: In scalp samples, resident alphabeta T cells of normal skin are also sequenced. Patients shared TCRs less clearly than mice did, possibly owing to HLA.

Sorted out of PBMCs were CD4+ T cells and CD8+ T cells. RNA extraction was followed by reverse transcription into cDNA, which acted as the sequencing template. Sequencing was performed with immunoSEQ multiplex PCR; in TCRdb, only in-frame clones are kept and a portion is missing. The sample has more than 150,000 clones, 59% seen once; the top ten hold 14% to 15%. As regards this clone: Its cognate antigen is unknown.

The CDR3 contains 13 residues. Trimming left V 0 bases short and J 6 bases short, with 9 bases between. The germline V gene has CDR1 LNHNV and CDR2 YYDKDF (reference sequence). Source: CD4+ T cells sorted from blood, taken at week 0. The chain couples TRBV15 to TRBJ2-7; D gene uncertain. This TCR derives from a human donor with alopecia areata. The CDR3 nucleotides are TGTGCCACCAGCAGAGATCCAGTTTCCGAGCAGTACTTC. Translation gives CATSRDPVSEQYF.